The present TCR beta chain was sequenced within a study of cytomegalovirus exposure and HLA in healthy donors. Study-level results: In presence/absence analyses, roughly uniform sequencing depth across donors was assumed. 87-base-pair reads could not separate some V segments, including TRBV6-2 and TRBV6-3. It was confirmed in vitro that a few of the CMV-associated chains were specific for CMV antigens.

Likely unrecorded immune exposures existed in these nominally healthy donors. Germline CDR1 MDHEN, CDR2 SYDVKM. This CDR3 comprises 14 residues. V lost 4 bases and J 4 bases, leaving 13 bases between the germline ends. This clone is a singleton in its sample. Its antigen is unidentified. Researchers ran the PCR with 60 Vbeta and 13 Jbeta primers. The assay was immunoSEQ multiplex PCR, and TCRdb's table has in-frame clones only and misses some. The table shows 170,000 or so clones, with about 80% occurring only once. V usage is TRBV28 and J usage is TRBJ2-5; TRBD1 is a possible D gene (6 bases). Sequencing was performed on PBMCs. This clonotype originated in a woman in her thirties in good health and CMV-seronegative. CDR3 in amino acids: CASSSVRGRETQYF. In nucleotides, the CDR3 is TGTGCCAGCAGTTCCGTCAGGGGACGAGAGACCCAGTACTTC.